This entry lists 19 T cell receptor beta chains sequenced from one sample in a study of blood T cell repertoires in COVID-19. Method: immunoSEQ multiplex PCR; TCRdb's copy keeps in-frame clones and lacks some. The sample lists 55,000 to 80,000 clones; about four fifths were seen once. The sequenced material came from peripheral blood. These receptors were taken from a man aged 70-80 years with acute or convalescent COVID-19.

The V gene is TRBV7-6, the J gene TRBJ2-7, with D perhaps TRBD1 (6 bases). The CDR3 has 15 residues. Germline assignment: CDR1 SGHVS and CDR2 FNYEAQ. Trimming stripped 1 base from V and 5 bases from J, with 15 bases between. CDR3 DNA: TGTGCCAGCAGCTTAGTGAGGTCAGGGGACAACGAGCAGTACTTC. This codes for CASSLVRSGDNEQYF.

V gene TRBV3-1 (or the pseudogene TRBV3-2) combines with J gene TRBJ2-7; no reliable D call. Trimming stripped 0 bases from V and 1 base from J, with 7 bases between. The CDR3 spans 14 residues. CDR1 and CDR2 from the germline V gene are LGHDT and YNNKEL (reference sequence). Written as DNA, the CDR3 is TGTGCCAGCAGCCAAGACCACGGGTCCTACGAGCAGTACTTC. Its translation is CASSQDHGSYEQYF.

Only one count was recorded for this clone. The junction and the germline gene differ at one end; a read error may be behind it. The sample has other DNA sequences that encode this CDR3 too. The chain is built from TRBV3-1 (or the pseudogene TRBV3-2) and TRBJ1-2; TRBD1 aligns across 7 bases. The CDR3 spans 13 residues. The V gene's germline CDR1 is LGHDT and CDR2 YNNKEL (reference sequence). The CDR3 protein is CASSPRTGYGYTF. In nucleotides, the CDR3 is TGTGCCAGCAGCCCGCGGACAGGTTATGGCTACACTTTC.

This clone was recorded once. The V call is TRBV4-2, the J call TRBJ1-2; TRBD1 is a possible D gene (5 bases). Germline loops: CDR1 LGHNA, CDR2 YNFKEQ. This CDR3 region has 15 residues. The V and J ends lost 0 bases and 5 bases respectively, with 13 bases between them. The CDR3 loop reads CASSQDLKQEYGYTF. In DNA, the CDR3 is TGTGCCAGCAGCCAAGATCTGAAACAGGAGTATGGCTACACCTTC.

The V gene is TRBV20-1, the J gene TRBJ1-6; weak D call: TRBD1 (5 bases). V shed 3 bases and J shed 3 bases, with 12 bases lying between them. In germline, CDR1 is DFQATT, CDR2 SNEGSKA (reference sequence). There are 15 residues in the CDR3. This CDR3 is CSASGAGYYNSPLHF. The CDR3 DNA reads TGCAGTGCTAGTGGGGCAGGGTACTATAATTCACCCCTCCACTTT.

This chain links TRBV7-8 with TRBJ2-1; 7 nucleotides match TRBD1. Germline CDR1 is SGHVS and CDR2 is FQNEAQ. The V gene end was trimmed by 5 bases and the J gene end by 0 bases; junction bases not matched to a gene: 7. The CDR3 totals 16 residues. The chain's CDR3 is CASSPDRMSSYNEQFF. The CDR3 DNA reads TGTGCCAGCAGCCCGGACAGGATGAGCTCCTACAATGAGCAGTTCTTC.

This clone was seen a single time. This sequence joins TRBV9 and TRBJ2-1; 9 nucleotides line up with TRBD1. This CDR3 is built from 16 residues. V lost 3 bases and J lost 0; bases outside the gene matches: 4. From germline, CDR1 is SGDLS and CDR2 YYNGEE. CDR3: CASSAPGQGSYNEQFF. The CDR3 DNA follows: TGTGCCAGCAGCGCACCGGGACAGGGCTCCTACAATGAGCAGTTCTTC. Filled out from reference TRBV9 and TRBJ2-1, the complete variable domain reads DSGVTQTPKHLITATGQRVTLRCSPRSGDLSVYWYQQSLDQGLQFLIQYYNGEERAKGNILERFSAQQFPDLHSELNLSSLELGDSALYFCASSAPGQGSYNEQFFGPGTRLTVL.

The chain is built from TRBV25-1 and TRBJ2-7, with D tentatively TRBD2 (6 bases). Germline V gives CDR1 MGHDK, CDR2 SYGVNS. The ends were cut back, 6 bases at V and 3 bases at J, with 15 bases in the middle. This CDR3 is 14 amino acids long. CDR3 in amino acids: CASREREWVYEQYF. In DNA, the CDR3 is TGTGCCAGCAGGGAACGGGAGTGGGTCTACGAGCAGTACTTC.

The chain joins TRBV27 to TRBJ1-2; 8 bases are shared with TRBD1. CDR1 is MNHEY and CDR2 is SMNVEV in the germline V gene (reference sequence). With V trimmed by 0 bases and J by 2 bases, 5 bases remained unmatched. The CDR3 is 16 amino acids. CDR3 bases: TGTGCCAGCAGTTTATCCCGGACAGGGACGAACTATGGCTACACCTTC. This sequence encodes CASSLSRTGTNYGYTF.

The chain carries TRBV2 and TRBJ2-3, with TRBD2 identical over 10 bases. The CDR3 loop spans 14 amino acids. With 5 bases clipped from V and 7 bases from J, the junction kept 6 bases outside the gene matches. CDR1 is SNHLY, CDR2 FYNNEI, per germline. The CDR3 coding sequence is TGTGCCAGCAGTTCTAGCGGGAGTGGGAATACGCAGTATTTT. Translation gives CASSSSGSGNTQYF.

The J gene is TRBJ2-7, the V gene TRBV3-1 (or the pseudogene TRBV3-2); 7 bases map to TRBD1. Losses at the gene ends were 1 base for V and 2 bases for J; bases not matched to a gene: 2. Germline assignment: CDR1 LGHDT and CDR2 YNNKEL (reference sequence). The CDR3 covers 14 residues. For the CDR3, the DNA is TGTGCCAGCAGCCAAGCAGGGGGTGCCTACGAGCAGTACTTC. It translates to CASSQAGGAYEQYF.

This chain joins TRBV5-4 and TRBJ2-3; maybe TRBD2 (7 bases). Looked up from germline, CDR1 is SGHNT and CDR2 is YYREEE (reference sequence). This CDR3 region has 14 residues. The ends were cut back, 4 bases at V and 3 bases at J, with 12 bases in the middle. The DNA of the CDR3 is TGTGCCAGCAGCCAAGGGGGGGCTACAGATACGCAGTATTTT. Amino acids: CASSQGGATDTQYF.

This clone appeared a few times. The genes are TRBV7-2 and TRBJ2-5; 7 bases align to TRBD2. The V and J ends lost 1 base and 9 bases, in that order; junction bases with no gene match: 2. The CDR3 runs to 12 residues. Germline CDR1 and CDR2: SGHTA and FQGNSA. The CDR3 coding sequence is TGTGCCAGCAGCTTAGTGGCGGGGGCCCAGTACTTC. Amino acid sequence: CASSLVAGAQYF.

About this clone: The limits of the CDR3 on the DNA are not certain, so only TCRdb's listed CDR3 is given. V and J are TRBV10-1 and TRBJ2-2; the DNA was not compared with TRBD2, the D call given in the table. A total of 14 residues make up the CDR3, ends included. Germline CDR1 reads WNHNN; CDR2 reads SYGVQD (reference sequence). The CDR3 here is CASSTSGSTGELFF.

The chain joins TRBV10-3 to TRBJ2-2; 14 bases line up with TRBD2. V shed 6 bases and J 1 base; nucleotides not matched to a gene: 1. This CDR3 region has 16 residues. Germline loops: CDR1 ENHRY, CDR2 SYGVKD. CDR3 sequence reads: CAISGLAGGNTGELFF. The DNA of the CDR3 is TGTGCCATCAGCGGACTAGCGGGAGGGAACACCGGGGAGCTGTTTTTT.

The rearrangement uses TRBV14 and TRBJ1-1; 8 bases fit TRBD1. The CDR3 spans 16 residues. Losses at the gene ends were 4 bases for V and 0 bases for J; bases not matched to a gene: 7. Per germline, CDR1 SGHDN and CDR2 FVKESK. CDR3 sequence (DNA): TGTGCCAGCAGCCCCGGGACAGGCTACATGAACACTGAAGCTTTCTTT. This codes for CASSPGTGYMNTEAFF.

The V call is TRBV5-4, the J call TRBJ2-5; D is perhaps TRBD1 (5 bases). The CDR3 has 14 amino acids. Germline V gene sequence: CDR1 SGHNT, CDR2 YYREEE (reference sequence). V was pared by 1 base and J by 6 bases, with 13 bases between. The CDR3 sequence is CASSLWAAGKTQYF. The CDR3 nucleotides read TGTGCCAGCAGCTTGTGGGCGGCAGGGAAGACCCAGTACTTC.

The rearrangement links TRBV9 to TRBJ2-1, with 7 bases fitting TRBD2. Germline loops: CDR1 SGDLS, CDR2 YYNGEE. The length of the CDR3 is 15 residues. The V and J ends lost 1 base and 5 bases, in that order; junction bases with no gene match: 6. The CDR3: CASSVTSAGNNEQFF. The CDR3 DNA reads TGTGCCAGCAGCGTAACTAGCGCCGGGAACAATGAGCAGTTCTTC.

This clone was seen a few times. This chain connects TRBV27 to TRBJ2-2; 7 bases map to TRBD1. CDR1 and CDR2 from the germline V gene are MNHEY and SMNVEV (reference sequence). CDR3 length equals 16 residues. V gave up 6 bases and J gave up 2 bases; unmatched junction bases: 9. CDR3 nucleotides: TGTGCCAGCAGGCCGACAGGGAGAATCAACACCGGGGAGCTGTTTTTT. The encoded protein is CASRPTGRINTGELFF.